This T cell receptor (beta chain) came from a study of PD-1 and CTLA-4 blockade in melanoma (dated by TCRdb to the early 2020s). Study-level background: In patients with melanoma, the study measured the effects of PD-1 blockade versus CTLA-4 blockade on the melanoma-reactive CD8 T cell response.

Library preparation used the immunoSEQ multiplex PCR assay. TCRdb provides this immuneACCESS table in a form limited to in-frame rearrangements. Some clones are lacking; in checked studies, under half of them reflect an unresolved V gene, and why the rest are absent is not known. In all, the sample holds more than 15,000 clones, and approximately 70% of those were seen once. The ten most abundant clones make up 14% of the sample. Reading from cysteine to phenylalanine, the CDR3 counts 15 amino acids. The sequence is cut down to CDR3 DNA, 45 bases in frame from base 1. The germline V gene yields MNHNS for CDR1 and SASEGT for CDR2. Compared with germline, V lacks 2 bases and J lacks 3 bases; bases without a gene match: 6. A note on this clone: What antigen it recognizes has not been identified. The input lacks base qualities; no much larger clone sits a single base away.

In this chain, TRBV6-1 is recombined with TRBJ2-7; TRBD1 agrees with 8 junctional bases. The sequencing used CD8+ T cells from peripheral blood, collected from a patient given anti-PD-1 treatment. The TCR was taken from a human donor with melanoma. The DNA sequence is TGTGCCAGCAGTGAATGGTGGACAGGGAACTACGAGCAGTACTTC. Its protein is CASSEWWTGNYEQYF.